This record concerns one TCR beta chain sequence. The antigen is not known. Exclusions: uncontrolled infection, other autoimmune disease, pregnancy, lactation. Clinicians diagnosed patients from clinical symptoms, serum thyroxine and TRAb, thyroid ultrasound and orbital computed tomography. The sample is drawn from a study of T cells in Graves' hyperthyroidism and ophthalmopathy. Regarding the study as a whole: Among clonotypes expanded in thyroid above 0.001, most were also found in blood.

The source material, RNA transcripts, was used to amplify TCR beta CDR3 regions. The HTBI primer set drove a first-round RT-PCR of the TCR CDR3. MiXCR was run by TCRdb on the multiplex PCR reads, yielding one entry per CDR3 protein. The data contain about 570,000 distinct CDR3 sequences, 35% to 55% of them singletons. Germline V gene data show CDR1 as LNHNV and CDR2 as YYDKDF (reference sequence). V gave up 5 bases and J gave up 6 bases; unmatched junction bases: 7. There are 15 residues in the CDR3. The V and J genes are TRBV15 and TRBJ1-6; TRBD1 matches at 7 bases. The sequencing input was peripheral blood or thyroid tissue (not recorded which). The receptor's source is an adult woman with Graves' disease, either hyperthyroidism or ophthalmopathy (not recorded which). CDR3 nucleotide sequence: TGTGCCACCAGCGGAAAGGGGGCGCCTAATTCACCCCTCCACTTT. It encodes CATSGKGAPNSPLHF.